Detailed here is one T cell receptor beta chain. The data are from a study of T cell responses to AZD1222 COVID-19 vaccine. Generated by immunoSEQ multiplex PCR, the TCRdb table keeps only in-frame clones and is missing some. The repertoire holds 75,000 to 100,000 clones, roughly 88% seen once, with roughly 24% in the top ten. V lost 10 bases to trimming and J lost 5 bases; unmatched junction nucleotides: 8. The germline V gene encodes CDR1 LGHNA and CDR2 YNFKEQ. There are 14 residues in the CDR3. This specimen was peripheral blood, taken on day 0 of AZD1222 vaccination. The chain couples TRBV4-2 to TRBJ1-6; TRBD1 matches 7 bases. The sequence was obtained from an adult in good health. The CDR3 spells CATTQGTDNSPLHF. CDR3 coding DNA: TGTGCCACAACACAGGGGACAGATAATTCACCCCTCCACTTT.